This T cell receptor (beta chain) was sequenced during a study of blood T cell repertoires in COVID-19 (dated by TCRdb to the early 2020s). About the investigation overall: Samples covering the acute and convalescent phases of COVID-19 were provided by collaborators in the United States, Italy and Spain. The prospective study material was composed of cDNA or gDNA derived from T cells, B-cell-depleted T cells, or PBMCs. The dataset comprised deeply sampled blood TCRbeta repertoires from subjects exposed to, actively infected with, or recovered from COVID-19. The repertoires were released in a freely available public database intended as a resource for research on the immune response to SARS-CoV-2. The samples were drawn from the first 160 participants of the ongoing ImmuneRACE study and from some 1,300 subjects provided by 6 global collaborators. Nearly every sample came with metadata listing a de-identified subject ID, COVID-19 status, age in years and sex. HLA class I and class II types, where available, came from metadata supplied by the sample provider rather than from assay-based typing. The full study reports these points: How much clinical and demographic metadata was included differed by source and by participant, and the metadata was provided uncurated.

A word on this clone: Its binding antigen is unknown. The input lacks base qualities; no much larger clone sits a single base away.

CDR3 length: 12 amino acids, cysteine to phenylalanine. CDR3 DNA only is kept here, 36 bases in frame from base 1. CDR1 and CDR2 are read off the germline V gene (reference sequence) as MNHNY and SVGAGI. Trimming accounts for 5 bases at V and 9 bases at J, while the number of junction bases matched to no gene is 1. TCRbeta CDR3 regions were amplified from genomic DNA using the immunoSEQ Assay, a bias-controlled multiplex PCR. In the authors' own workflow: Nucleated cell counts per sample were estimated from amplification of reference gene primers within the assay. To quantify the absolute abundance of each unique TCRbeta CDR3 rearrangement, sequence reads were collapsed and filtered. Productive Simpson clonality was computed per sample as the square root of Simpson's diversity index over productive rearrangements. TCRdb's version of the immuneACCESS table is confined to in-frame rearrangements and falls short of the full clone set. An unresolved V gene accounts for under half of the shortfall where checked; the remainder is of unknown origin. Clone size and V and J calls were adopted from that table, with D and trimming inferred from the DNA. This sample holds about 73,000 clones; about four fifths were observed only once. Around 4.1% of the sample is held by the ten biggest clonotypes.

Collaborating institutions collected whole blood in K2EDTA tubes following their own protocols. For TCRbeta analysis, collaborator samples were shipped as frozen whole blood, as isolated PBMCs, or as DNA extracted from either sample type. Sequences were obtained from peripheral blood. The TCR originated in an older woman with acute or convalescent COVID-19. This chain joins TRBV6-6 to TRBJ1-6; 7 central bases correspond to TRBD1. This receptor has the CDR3 CASSPGGSPLHF. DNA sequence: TGTGCCAGCAGTCCAGGGGGTTCACCCCTCCACTTT.